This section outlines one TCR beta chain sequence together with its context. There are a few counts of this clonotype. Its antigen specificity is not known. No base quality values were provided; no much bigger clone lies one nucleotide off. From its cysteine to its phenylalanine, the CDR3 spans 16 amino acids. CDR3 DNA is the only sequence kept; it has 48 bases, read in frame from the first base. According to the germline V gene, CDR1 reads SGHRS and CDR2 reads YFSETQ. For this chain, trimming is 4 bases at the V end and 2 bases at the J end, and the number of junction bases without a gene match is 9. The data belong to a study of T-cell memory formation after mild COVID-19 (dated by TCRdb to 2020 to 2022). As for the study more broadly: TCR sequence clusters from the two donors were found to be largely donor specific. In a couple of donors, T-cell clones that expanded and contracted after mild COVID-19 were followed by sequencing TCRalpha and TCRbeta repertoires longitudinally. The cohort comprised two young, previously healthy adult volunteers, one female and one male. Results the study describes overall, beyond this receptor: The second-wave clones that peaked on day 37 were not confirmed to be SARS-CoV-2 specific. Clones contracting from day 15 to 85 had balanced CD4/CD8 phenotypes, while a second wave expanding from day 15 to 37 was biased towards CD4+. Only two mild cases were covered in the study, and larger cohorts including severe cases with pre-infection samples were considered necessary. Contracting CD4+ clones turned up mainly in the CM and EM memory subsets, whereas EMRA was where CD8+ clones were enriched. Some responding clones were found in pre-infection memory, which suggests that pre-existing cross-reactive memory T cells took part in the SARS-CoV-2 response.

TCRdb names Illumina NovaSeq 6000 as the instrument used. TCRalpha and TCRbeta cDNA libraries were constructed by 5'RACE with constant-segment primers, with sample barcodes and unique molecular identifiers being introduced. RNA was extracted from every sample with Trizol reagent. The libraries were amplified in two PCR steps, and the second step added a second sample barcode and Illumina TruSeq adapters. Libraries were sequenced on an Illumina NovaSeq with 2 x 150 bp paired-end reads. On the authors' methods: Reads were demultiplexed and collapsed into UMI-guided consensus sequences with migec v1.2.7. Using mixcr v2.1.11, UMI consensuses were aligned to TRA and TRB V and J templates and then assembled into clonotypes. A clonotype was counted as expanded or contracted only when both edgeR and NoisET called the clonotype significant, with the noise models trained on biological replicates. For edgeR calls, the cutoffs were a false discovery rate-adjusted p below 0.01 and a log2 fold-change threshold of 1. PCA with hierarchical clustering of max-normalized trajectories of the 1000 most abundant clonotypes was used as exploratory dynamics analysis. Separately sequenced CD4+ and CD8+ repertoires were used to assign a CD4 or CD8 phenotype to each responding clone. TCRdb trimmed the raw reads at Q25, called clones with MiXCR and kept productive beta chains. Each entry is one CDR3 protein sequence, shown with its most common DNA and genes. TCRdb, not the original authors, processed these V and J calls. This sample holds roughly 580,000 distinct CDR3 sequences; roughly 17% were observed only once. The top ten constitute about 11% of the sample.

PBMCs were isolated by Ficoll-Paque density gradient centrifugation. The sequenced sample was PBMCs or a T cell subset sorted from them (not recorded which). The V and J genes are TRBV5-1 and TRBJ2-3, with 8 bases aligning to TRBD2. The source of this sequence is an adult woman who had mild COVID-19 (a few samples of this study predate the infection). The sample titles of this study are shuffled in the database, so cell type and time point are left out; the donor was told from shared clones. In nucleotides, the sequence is TGCGCCAGCAGCCATCCGGGGACTAGGTTCACAGATACGCAGTATTTT. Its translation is CASSHPGTRFTDTQYF.